A single T cell receptor (beta chain) is shown here with its context. This specimen comes from a study of T cells in narcolepsy. The CDR3 sequence is 15 residues long. In germline, CDR1 is MDHEN, CDR2 SYDVKM. The V and J ends lost 4 bases and 4 bases, in that order; junction bases with no gene match: 5. The repertoire was sequenced with immunoSEQ multiplex PCR; TCRdb's copy has only in-frame clones and lacks some. The table shows around 20,000 clones, with roughly 94% occurring only once. The specimen was CD45RA- memory CD4+ T cells from PBMCs. The sequence was obtained from a human donor with narcolepsy. The rearrangement uses TRBV28 and TRBJ2-7; 12 bases line up with TRBD2. The CDR3 bases are TGTGCCAGCAGTTCTGGGACTAGCGGGCCTTACGAGCAGTACTTC. Its protein product is CASSSGTSGPYEQYF.